This paragraph covers one T cell receptor (beta chain) sequence. What it recognizes is unknown. With 60 Vbeta and 13 Jbeta primers, the PCR was carried out. Sequencing used immunoSEQ multiplex PCR; TCRdb keeps in-frame clones, though not all of them. The table shows about 100,000 clones, with 70% to 80% occurring only once. CDR1 is SGHTA and CDR2 is FQGNSA in the germline V gene. V dropped 5 bases and J dropped 4; count of bases not matched to a gene: 4. This CDR3 region has 13 residues. This record belongs to a study of cytomegalovirus exposure and HLA in healthy donors. Study results and limitations: The majority of TCR sequences were rare, yet some public TCRs appeared in many donors. Later analysis showed most CMV-associated TCR beta chains appearing HLA-restricted.

Input material: PBMCs. The clonotype originates from a woman under 30 in good health and CMV-seropositive. The chain has TRBV7-2 and TRBJ1-1; 7 bases align to TRBD1. The CDR3: CASSPAGGTEAFF. The CDR3, as DNA: TGTGCCAGCAGCCCAGCAGGGGGCACTGAAGCTTTCTTT.